Listed below are T cell receptor beta chains from one sample, sequenced in a study of identical twins. Via MiXCR, TCRdb re-called the 5' RACE reads, giving one row per CDR3 protein. The table includes about 200,000 distinct CDR3 sequences, about a sixth detected once. This same sample was also part of a study on T cells expressing NK-cell markers.

Sequencing used CD8+ T cells sorted from blood. The receptors stem from a woman aged 18-30 years in good health. Each CDR3 is given with its conserved first and last residue. D genes are given only for firm matches. Size is stated for part of the rows, as once, few or many counts, or as a class when the clone is expanded.

>NA|TRBJ2-1|NA|TRBV5-5
CASSGSHTPYNEQFF
TGTGCCAGCAGCGGCTCTCACACACCTTACAATGAGCAGTTCTTC
>NA|TRBJ2-7|NA|TRBV5-6
CASRTSGTSLEYF
TGTGCCAGCAGGACTTCCGGGACCTCCCTCGAGTACTTC
>NA|TRBJ2-1|NA|TRBV25-1
CASSLGLEENERFF
TGTGCCAGCAGTTTAGGGCTAGAGGAAAATGAGCGGTTCTTC
>few|TRBJ2-5|NA|TRBV11-2
CASSPQETQYF
TGTGCCAGCAGCCCACAAGAGACCCAGTACTTC
>few|TRBJ2-3|TRBD2|TRBV13
CASSPSTSGGSSTDTQYF
TGTGCCAGCAGCCCAAGTACTAGCGGGGGATCTAGCACAGATACGCAGTATTTT
>many|TRBJ2-7|NA|TRBV12-3/TRBV12-4
CASSLGQNYEQYF
TGTGCCAGCAGTTTAGGGCAGAACTACGAGCAGTACTTC
>NA|TRBJ2-3|NA|TRBV12-3/TRBV12-4
CATKGPGQSTDTQYF
TGTGCCACAAAGGGTCCCGGCCAGTCCACAGATACGCAGTATTTT
>NA|TRBJ2-5|TRBD2|TRBV20-1
CSATRTRRETQYF
TGCAGTGCTACTCGGACTAGAAGAGAGACCCAGTACTTC
>NA|TRBJ2-7|TRBD1|TRBV5-1
CASSVGQGVPNYEQYF
TGCGCCAGCAGCGTGGGACAGGGGGTGCCTAACTACGAGCAGTACTTC
>NA|TRBJ2-7|NA|TRBV29-1
CSVVVGPKYEQYF
TGCAGCGTGGTGGTGGGACCTAAATACGAGCAGTACTTC
>NA|TRBJ1-4|NA|TRBV7-9
CASRQGEDLDEKLFF
TGTGCCAGCAGACAGGGTGAAGATTTGGATGAAAAACTGTTTTTT
>once|TRBJ2-5|NA|TRBV10-1
CASRNGAETQYF
TGCGCCAGCAGGAACGGTGCAGAGACCCAGTACTTC
>NA|TRBJ1-1|NA|TRBV20-1
CSALYPGLSATEAFF
TGCAGTGCCCTGTATCCGGGTTTGTCGGCCACTGAAGCTTTCTTT
>many|TRBJ1-5|NA|TRBV6-2/TRBV6-3
CASGGGEIQPQHF
TGTGCCAGCGGTGGGGGAGAGATTCAGCCCCAGCATTTT
>NA|TRBJ1-1|TRBD1|TRBV3-1
CASSPRQGLGTEAFF
TGTGCCAGCAGCCCTCGACAGGGTCTAGGCACTGAAGCTTTCTTT
>NA|TRBJ2-1|NA|TRBV12-3/TRBV12-4
CASRADQHVNYNEQFF
TGTGCCAGCAGGGCAGACCAGCATGTGAACTACAATGAGCAGTTCTTC
>many|TRBJ2-1|NA|TRBV9
CASSVGKNREQFF
TGTGCCAGCAGCGTTGGGAAAAATCGTGAGCAGTTCTTC
>NA|TRBJ2-5|NA|TRBV7-9
CASSLVGNSQETQYF
TGTGCCAGCAGCTTAGTCGGGAACAGCCAAGAGACCCAGTACTTC
>many|TRBJ2-1|NA|TRBV6-2/TRBV6-3
CASNEGVSSYNEQFF
TGTGCCAGTAATGAGGGGGTGAGCTCCTACAATGAGCAGTTCTTC
>NA|TRBJ2-1|TRBD2|TRBV9
CASSGTGFSGGEQFF
TGTGCCAGCAGCGGCACCGGCTTCTCGGGGGGTGAGCAGTTCTTC
>NA|TRBJ2-1|NA|TRBV12-3/TRBV12-4
CASSWLGEQFF
TGTGCCAGCAGTTGGTTGGGTGAGCAGTTCTTC
>NA|TRBJ1-1|NA|TRBV10-2
CASGAGRYTEAFF
TGCGCCAGCGGGGCGGGACGTTACACTGAAGCTTTCTTT
>many|TRBJ1-1|NA|TRBV20-1
CSAKLRGETEAFF
TGCAGTGCTAAACTACGCGGGGAGACTGAAGCTTTCTTT
>few|TRBJ1-5|NA|TRBV7-9
CATTELNQPQHF
TGTGCCACCACAGAGCTAAATCAGCCCCAGCATTTT
>few|TRBJ1-1|NA|TRBV12-3/TRBV12-4
CASSGGENTEAFF
TGTGCCAGCAGCGGGGGCGAGAACACTGAAGCTTTCTTT
>once|TRBJ2-1|TRBD2|TRBV6-2/TRBV6-3
CASSYHGTSRNNEQFF
TGTGCCAGCAGTTACCACGGGACTAGCAGAAACAATGAGCAGTTCTTC
>NA|TRBJ2-2|NA|TRBV4-1
CASSQDEVGELFF
TGCGCCAGCAGCCAAGATGAAGTCGGGGAGCTGTTTTTT
>NA|TRBJ1-1|NA|TRBV6-2/TRBV6-3
CASSRLRQEKNTEAFF
TGTGCCAGCAGTCGACTGCGACAGGAGAAGAACACTGAAGCTTTCTTT
>NA|TRBJ2-3|TRBD2|TRBV7-6
CASSLDYAGGGPDTQYF
TGTGCCAGCAGCTTAGATTACGCCGGCGGGGGGCCAGATACGCAGTATTTT
>NA|TRBJ1-4|TRBD1|TRBV6-1
CASSADDRGGLELFF
TGTGCCAGCAGTGCTGACGACAGGGGGGGACTGGAACTGTTTTTT
>NA|TRBJ2-1|NA|TRBV13
CASSFEAVNEQFF
TGTGCCAGCAGCTTTGAAGCAGTCAATGAGCAGTTCTTC
>few|TRBJ2-3|NA|TRBV6-5
CASSYGVSSDTQYF
TGTGCCAGCAGTTACGGGGTGTCTTCAGATACGCAGTATTTT
>many|TRBJ1-5|TRBD1|TRBV2
CASSEVLGTGGRQPQHF
TGTGCCAGCAGTGAAGTTCTAGGGACAGGGGGCCGGCAGCCCCAGCATTTT
>NA|TRBJ1-2|TRBD1|TRBV27
CASRGGQHGYTF
TGTGCCAGCAGGGGGGGACAGCATGGCTACACCTTC
>NA|TRBJ2-1|TRBD2|TRBV30
CAWRSTMGGPKQDEQFF
TGTGCCTGGAGGAGCACGATGGGAGGGCCGAAACAGGATGAGCAGTTCTTC
>NA|TRBJ1-6|NA|TRBV5-6
CASSNHRASRTYNSPLHF
TGTGCCAGTAGCAACCACCGGGCTTCACGGACGTATAATTCACCCCTCCACTTT
>few|TRBJ2-3|NA|TRBV4-3
CASSQEKKVVDTQYF
TGCGCCAGCAGCCAAGAAAAGAAGGTGGTAGATACGCAGTATTTT
>few|TRBJ2-7|NA|TRBV6-5
CASSFEESSYEQYF
TGTGCCAGCAGTTTCGAGGAGAGCTCCTACGAGCAGTACTTC
>few|TRBJ2-1|TRBD2|TRBV6-2/TRBV6-3
CASTPTSGNNEQFF
TGTGCCAGCACCCCGACTAGCGGGAACAATGAGCAGTTCTTC
>NA|TRBJ2-2|TRBD2|TRBV20-1
CSARRGGGTSGNTDTGELFF
TGCAGTGCTAGAAGAGGGGGGGGTACTAGCGGGAATACGGACACCGGGGAGCTGTTTTTT
>NA|TRBJ2-7|NA|TRBV6-1
CARPGRGIRYEQYF
TGTGCCAGGCCAGGTAGAGGTATTCGATACGAGCAGTACTTC
>few|TRBJ2-5|TRBD1|TRBV7-9
CASSLARQGVEETQYF
TGTGCCAGCAGCTTAGCGCGACAGGGTGTGGAAGAGACCCAGTACTTC
>NA|TRBJ2-7|NA|TRBV25-1
CASSPDSIEQYF
TGTGCCAGCAGCCCCGACAGCATCGAGCAGTACTTC
>few|TRBJ2-1|NA|TRBV25-1
CASTYSYNEQFF
TGTGCCAGCACCTACTCCTACAATGAGCAGTTCTTC
>NA|TRBJ1-1|NA|TRBV5-6
CASSRGVVTEAFF
TGTGCCAGCAGCCGGGGGGTAGTCACTGAAGCTTTCTTT
>NA|TRBJ2-7|NA|TRBV19
CASSIQGGEQYF
TGTGCCAGTAGTATACAGGGGGGCGAGCAGTACTTC
>few|TRBJ1-2|TRBD1|TRBV29-1
CSVEGQGANYGYTF
TGCAGCGTTGAAGGGCAGGGGGCTAACTATGGCTACACCTTC
>few|TRBJ2-1|TRBD2|TRBV7-6
CASSLAVLAGVYNEQFF
TGTGCCAGCAGCTTAGCTGTACTAGCGGGAGTTTACAATGAGCAGTTCTTC
>NA|TRBJ2-1|NA|TRBV30
CAWSVLLEEQFF
TGTGCCTGGAGTGTACTGCTGGAAGAGCAGTTCTTC